The present T cell receptor beta chain was sequenced within a study of patients and donors after allogeneic stem cell transplantation. TCRdb reprocessed the RT-PCR reads with MiXCR, giving one entry per CDR3 protein. The table includes 85,000 to 90,000 distinct CDR3 sequences, around 48% detected once. CDR3 length: 14 amino acids. Per the germline V gene, CDR1 is SGHTA and CDR2 is FQGNSA. The ends lost 2 bases at V and 6 bases at J; junction bases unmatched: 4. This TCR came from a human donor who was either an allogeneic HSCT recipient or a stem cell or donor lymphocyte infusion donor (not recorded which). It is not recorded whose cells these are; they may come from a transplant donor. Sequenced: blood, either unsorted or a sorted T cell fraction (not recorded which). The gene calls are TRBV7-2 and TRBJ2-3; 8 bases are a match to TRBD1. For the CDR3, the DNA is TGTGCCAGCAGCTTAACGGACAGGGTCGATACGCAGTATTTT. It encodes CASSLTDRVDTQYF.